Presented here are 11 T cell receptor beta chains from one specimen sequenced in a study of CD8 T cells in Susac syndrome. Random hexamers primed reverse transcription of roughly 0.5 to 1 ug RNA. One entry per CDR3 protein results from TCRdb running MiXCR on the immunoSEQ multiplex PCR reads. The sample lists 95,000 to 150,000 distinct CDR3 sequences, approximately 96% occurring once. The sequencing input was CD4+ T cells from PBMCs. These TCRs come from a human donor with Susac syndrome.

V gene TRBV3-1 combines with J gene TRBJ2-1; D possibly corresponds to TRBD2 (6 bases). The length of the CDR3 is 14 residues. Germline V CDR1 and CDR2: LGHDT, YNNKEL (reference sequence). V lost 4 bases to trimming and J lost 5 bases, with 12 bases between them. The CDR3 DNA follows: TGTGCCAGCAGCCCCCTAGCGAGGAACAATGAGCAGTTCTTC. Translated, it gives CASSPLARNNEQFF.

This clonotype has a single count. The DNA of the CDR3 is TGTGCCAGCAGCCAAAGTGTTAACTCGGGCTACACCTTC. This translates into CASSQSVNSGYTF. The chain combines TRBV14 with TRBJ1-2; D is unclear. The germline gives CDR1 SGHDN, CDR2 FVKESK. Trimming removed 2 bases at V and 8 bases at J, with 12 bases between. CDR3 size: 13 residues.

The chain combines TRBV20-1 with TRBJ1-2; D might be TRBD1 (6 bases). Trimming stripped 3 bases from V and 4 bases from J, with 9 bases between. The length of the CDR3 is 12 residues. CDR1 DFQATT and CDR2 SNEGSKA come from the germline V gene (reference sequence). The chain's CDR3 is CSASGGPYGYTF. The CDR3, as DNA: TGCAGTGCTAGCGGGGGGCCCTATGGCTACACCTTC.

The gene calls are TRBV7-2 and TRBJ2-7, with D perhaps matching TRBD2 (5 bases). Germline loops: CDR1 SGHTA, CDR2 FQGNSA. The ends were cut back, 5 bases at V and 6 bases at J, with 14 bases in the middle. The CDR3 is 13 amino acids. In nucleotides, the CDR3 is TGTGCCAGCAGCGCGGGCCCAAGATCCGAGCAGTACTTC. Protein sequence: CASSAGPRSEQYF.

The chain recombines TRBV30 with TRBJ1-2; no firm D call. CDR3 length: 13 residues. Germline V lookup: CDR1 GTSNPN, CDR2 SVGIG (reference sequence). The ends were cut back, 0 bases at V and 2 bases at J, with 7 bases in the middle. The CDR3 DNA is TGTGCCTGGAGTGTAAAACAGAACTATGGCTACACCTTC. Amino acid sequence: CAWSVKQNYGYTF.

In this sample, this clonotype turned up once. CDR3 residues: CSVIFWETQYF. CDR3 nucleotide sequence: TGCAGCGTAATATTCTGGGAGACCCAGTACTTC. This chain connects TRBV29-1 to TRBJ2-5; D gene uncertain. Trimming shortened V by 6 bases and J by 5 bases, and 10 bases separated the two germline ends. Germline V CDR1 and CDR2: SQVTM, ANQGSEA. There are 11 residues in the CDR3.

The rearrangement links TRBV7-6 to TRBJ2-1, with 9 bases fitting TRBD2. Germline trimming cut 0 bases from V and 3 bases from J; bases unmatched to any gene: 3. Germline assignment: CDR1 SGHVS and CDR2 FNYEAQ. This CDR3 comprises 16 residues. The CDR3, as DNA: TGTGCCAGCAGCTTAGCCATTAGCGGGGGCTACAATGAGCAGTTCTTC. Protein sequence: CASSLAISGGYNEQFF.

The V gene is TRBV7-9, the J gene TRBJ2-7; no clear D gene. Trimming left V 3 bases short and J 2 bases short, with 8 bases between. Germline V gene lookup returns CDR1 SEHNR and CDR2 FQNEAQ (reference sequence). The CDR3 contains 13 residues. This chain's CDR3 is CASSFGSTYEQYF. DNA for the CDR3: TGTGCCAGCAGCTTCGGCAGTACCTACGAGCAGTACTTC.

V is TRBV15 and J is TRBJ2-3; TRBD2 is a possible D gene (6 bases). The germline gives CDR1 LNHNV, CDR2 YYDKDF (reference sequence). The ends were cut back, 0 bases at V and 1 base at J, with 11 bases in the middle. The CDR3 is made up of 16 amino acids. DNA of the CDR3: TGTGCCACCAGCAGAGATGGAGGGGAGGGCACAGATACGCAGTATTTT. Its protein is CATSRDGGEGTDTQYF.

The CDR3 bases are TGCGCCAGCAGCCGTGGACAGGGGGCCTACGAGCAGTACTTC. As protein: CASSRGQGAYEQYF. The chain recombines TRBV5-1 with TRBJ2-7; 10 positions match TRBD1. After removal of 4 bases from V and 2 bases from J, the junction contained 3 bases not matched to a gene. From germline, CDR1 is SGHRS and CDR2 YFSETQ. The CDR3 length is 14 residues.

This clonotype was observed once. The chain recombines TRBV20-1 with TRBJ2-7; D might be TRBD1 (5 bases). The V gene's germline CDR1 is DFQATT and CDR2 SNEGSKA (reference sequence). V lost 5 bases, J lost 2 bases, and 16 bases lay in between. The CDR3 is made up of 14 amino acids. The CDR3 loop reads CSASRASRAYEQYF. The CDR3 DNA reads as TGCAGTGCTTCTCGGGCGTCCAGGGCCTACGAGCAGTACTTC.